One sample yielded the 15 T cell receptor beta chains listed below, sequenced in a study of cytomegalovirus exposure and HLA in healthy donors. The PCR employed 60 Vbeta primers together with 13 Jbeta primers. Profiled with immunoSEQ multiplex PCR; TCRdb holds only in-frame clones, not every one. The sample lists some 160,000 clones, 82% occurring once. The sequenced sample was PBMCs. The source is a male donor in good health and CMV-seropositive.

The chain recombines TRBV7-8 with TRBJ2-3, with TRBD2 matching 8 bases. The CDR3 runs to 16 residues. The J segment lost 6 bases and the V segment lost 4 bases, leaving 12 bases of the junction unmatched. CDR1 is SGHVS, CDR2 FQNEAQ, per germline. CDR3: CASSSREGQSADTQYF. The CDR3 DNA reads TGTGCCAGCAGCTCACGGGAGGGCCAGAGCGCCGATACGCAGTATTTT. The complete variable domain, with remaining parts taken from reference TRBV7-8 and TRBJ2-3, reads GAGVSQSPRYKVAKRGQDVALRCDPISGHVSLFWYQQALGQGPEFLTYFQNEAQLDKSGLPSDRFFAERPEGSVSTLKIQRTQQEDSAVYLCASSSREGQSADTQYFGPGTRLTVL.

The CDR3 nucleotides are TGTGCCAGTCGCAAGGGTCGGCAGGGGAGCAGGGAGCAGTACTTC. Its translation is CASRKGRQGSREQYF. This rearrangement joins TRBV5-6 to TRBJ2-7, with D possibly TRBD1 on 6 matching bases. Germline V CDR1 and CDR2: SGHDT, YYEEEE. There are 15 residues in the CDR3. The V end was cut by 8 bases, the J end by 7 bases, with 25 bases between.

CDR3 nucleotides: TGTGCCTGGAGTACTAGCGGGGGCACAGATACGCAGTATTTT. This codes for CAWSTSGGTDTQYF. This chain connects TRBV30 to TRBJ2-3, with 10 bases identical to TRBD2. With V trimmed by 2 bases and J by 1 base, 0 bases remained unmatched. Looked up from germline, CDR1 is GTSNPN and CDR2 is SVGIG (reference sequence). The CDR3 is 14 residues long.

The chain links TRBV5-1 to TRBJ1-2; perhaps TRBD1 as D (5 bases). CDR1 and CDR2 (germline): SGHRS, YFSETQ. This CDR3 region has 14 residues. V was cut by 4 bases and J by 0 bases, with 10 bases left in between. The CDR3 DNA reads as TGCGCCAGCAGCGCGGACAATCCTAACTATGGCTACACCTTC. This translates into CASSADNPNYGYTF.

The chain joins TRBV7-2 to TRBJ2-5; D not resolved. V was pared by 3 bases and J by 5 bases, with 7 bases between. This CDR3 has 12 amino acids. From germline, CDR1 is SGHTA and CDR2 FQGNSA. The CDR3 here is CASSFGRETQYF. CDR3 DNA sequence: TGTGCCAGCAGCTTTGGGCGCGAGACCCAGTACTTC.

The rearrangement links TRBV9 to TRBJ2-5; D is perhaps TRBD1 (6 bases). Trimming took 0 bases from V and 0 from J, leaving 15 bases between them. The CDR3 spans 17 residues. Germline V CDR1 and CDR2: SGDLS, YYNGEE. This CDR3 is CASSVGRRQGYQETQYF. CDR3 coding DNA: TGTGCCAGCAGCGTAGGACGCCGGCAGGGGTACCAAGAGACCCAGTACTTC.

This chain links TRBV7-6 with TRBJ2-7, with 10 bases matching TRBD1. The CDR3 has 14 amino acids. V was pared by 3 bases and J by 3 bases, with 2 bases of the junction left unmatched. Germline V gene sequence: CDR1 SGHVS, CDR2 FNYEAQ. CDR3 bases: TGTGCCAGCAGCTTGGACAGGGGGAGCTACGAGCAGTACTTC. Protein: CASSLDRGSYEQYF.

The gene calls are TRBV4-1 and TRBJ2-7; a possible D gene is TRBD2 (5 bases). The V end lost 1 base, the J end lost 0 bases, and 28 bases lay between the germline ends. Looked up from germline, CDR1 is MGHRA and CDR2 is YSYEKL. This CDR3 spans 21 amino acids. CDR3 protein: CASSQGWGRTANQRSSYEQYF. The CDR3 DNA sequence: TGCGCCAGCAGCCAAGGGTGGGGTCGGACTGCTAACCAAAGGAGCTCCTACGAGCAGTACTTC.

This chain joins TRBV28 and TRBJ2-1, with 11 bases identical to TRBD2. Per germline, CDR1 MDHEN and CDR2 SYDVKM. The J segment lost 9 bases and the V segment lost 3 bases, leaving 10 bases of the junction unmatched. The CDR3 has 16 residues. This CDR3 is CASSLDLAGGLSEQFF. The CDR3 bases are TGTGCCAGCAGTTTGGACTTAGCGGGAGGGCTTAGTGAGCAGTTCTTC.

CDR3 protein: CASSRGHRYNSPLHF. The DNA of the CDR3 is TGTGCCAGCAGCCGGGGACATCGGTACAATTCACCCCTCCACTTT. The chain links TRBV5-4 to TRBJ1-6; D might be TRBD1 (6 bases). The V and J ends lost 4 bases and 7 bases respectively, with 15 bases between them. This CDR3 is built from 15 residues. Per germline, CDR1 SGHNT and CDR2 YYREEE (reference sequence).

The V call is TRBV15, the J call TRBJ1-2; TRBD1 is a possible D gene (6 bases). The CDR3 sequence is 14 residues long. V gave up 2 bases and J gave up 2 bases, with 9 bases separating them. Per germline, CDR1 LNHNV and CDR2 YYDKDF (reference sequence). CDR3 protein: CATSRTGSNYGYTF. Here the CDR3 DNA reads TGTGCCACCAGCAGAACAGGGTCAAACTATGGCTACACCTTC.

J is TRBJ2-2 and V is TRBV4-1; 11 positions match TRBD1. The CDR3 sequence is 16 residues long. V dropped 7 bases and J dropped 2; count of bases not matched to a gene: 6. CDR1 MGHRA and CDR2 YSYEKL come from the germline V gene. The CDR3 DNA reads TGCGCCAGCAAGAGGGACAGGGGGTTCAACACCGGGGAGCTGTTTTTT. Translation: CASKRDRGFNTGELFF.

The genes are TRBV29-1 and TRBJ2-1; 8 bases match TRBD2. The J segment lost 6 bases and the V segment lost 6 bases, leaving 10 bases of the junction unmatched. The germline CDR1 and CDR2 sequences are SQVTM and ANQGSEA. CDR3 length equals 14 residues. This chain's CDR3 is CSVPAGLGGNEQFF. Here the CDR3 DNA reads TGCAGCGTCCCAGCGGGACTAGGGGGCAATGAGCAGTTCTTC.

The chain combines TRBV5-1 with TRBJ2-1; D is uncertain. V was cut by 0 bases and J by 5 bases, with 6 bases left in between. Germline CDR1 SGHRS, CDR2 YFSETQ. The CDR3 covers 13 residues. CDR3: CASSLGPDNEQFF. DNA of the CDR3: TGCGCCAGCAGCTTGGGTCCCGACAATGAGCAGTTCTTC.

The gene calls are TRBV4-1 and TRBJ1-5, with D maybe TRBD1 (5 bases). CDR3 length: 16 residues. The germline V and J ends were trimmed by 0 bases and 4 bases, with 13 bases remaining between them. CDR1 and CDR2 from the germline V gene are MGHRA and YSYEKL. The CDR3 nucleotides read TGCGCCAGCAGCCAAGACGGCGGGGCTCGAAATCAGCCCCAGCATTTT. It is translated as CASSQDGGARNQPQHF.